This TCR beta chain originates from a study of beta chain features in type 1 diabetes. Study-wide results and limits: Any HLA effect on TCRB rearrangement was left unresolved by small sub-analyses. For cells with high TCR expression, cDNA sequencing could yield over-representation.

This CDR3 contains 18 residues. CDR1 and CDR2 (germline): LGHNA, YNFKEQ. V shed 0 bases, J shed 3 bases, and the junction held 10 bases outside the gene matches. The entirety of the isolated RNA underwent reverse transcription, so expressed TCRB transcripts were sequenced. TCRdb keeps only in-frame clones here, not all; method: immunoSEQ multiplex PCR. The data hold about 360,000 clones, with about 12% observed a single time. One heparinised draw, averaging roughly 110 mL, was taken per donor. This clone was detected only a few times. Its target is unknown. The TCR comes from a man aged 18 to 30 in good health. Specimen: naive CD4+ T cells from blood. The V and J genes are TRBV4-2 and TRBJ1-5, with 8 bases fitting TRBD1. The CDR3: CASSQDPFGQGNNQPQHF. In DNA, the CDR3 is TGTGCCAGCAGCCAAGATCCCTTTGGACAGGGAAACAATCAGCCCCAGCATTTT.